A selection of T cell receptor beta chains follows, all from one sample in a study of shared clonotypes between healthy human individuals. Generated by immunoSEQ multiplex PCR, the TCRdb table keeps only in-frame clones and is missing some. The sample lists some 470,000 clones; over 65% were seen once. Material for sequencing was PBMCs. The receptors were gathered from a middle-aged woman in good health. Some clones in this sample may be carry-over from other donors' samples. CDR3s include the opening cysteine and the closing phenylalanine or tryptophan. D genes are given only for firm matches. Rows give clone size only sometimes, using once, few, many, or a class for an expanded clone.

clone_size	d_call	v_call	j_call	cdr3_nt	cdr3_aa
NA	NA	TRBV19	TRBJ2-5	TGTGCCAGTAGTGTTCTCCAGGGAAGGGAGACCCAGTACTTC	CASSVLQGRETQYF
once	TRBD2	TRBV6-6	TRBJ2-7	TGTGCCAGCAGCCCTAGCGGGAACACCTACGAGCAGTACTTC	CASSPSGNTYEQYF
NA	TRBD2	TRBV30	TRBJ2-1	TGTGCCCAAATCCTAGTGGGAGGGTCGTACAATGAGCAGTTCTTC	CAQILVGGSYNEQFF
NA	NA	TRBV4-3	TRBJ2-3	TGCGCCAGCAGCCAAGTAGGCACAGATACGCAGTATTTT	CASSQVGTDTQYF
NA	TRBD1	TRBV27	TRBJ1-1	TGTGCCAGCAGTTTCATTCCCCCGGGACAGCCGAACACTGAAGCTTTCTTT	CASSFIPPGQPNTEAFF
NA	NA	TRBV18	TRBJ2-7	TGTGCCAGCGTCCCGGGGGCAGGTGCAGCCTACGAGCAGTACTTC	CASVPGAGAAYEQYF
NA	NA	TRBV14	TRBJ2-7	TGTGCCAGCAGCAGGGGCTTGGGGAGCGGGTACGAGCAGTACTTC	CASSRGLGSGYEQYF
NA	TRBD1	TRBV4-2	TRBJ1-4	TGTGCCAGCAGCCAAGATCCCCGACAGGGGGCAGGTGAAAAACTGTTTTTT	CASSQDPRQGAGEKLFF
NA	TRBD1	TRBV6-1	TRBJ1-1	TGTGCCAGCACCCTGAGGGGGACAGCGAACACTGAAGCTTTCTTT	CASTLRGTANTEAFF
NA	TRBD1	TRBV7-9	TRBJ2-7	TGTGCCAGCACCTCGGACAGGGGGGCCCCCTACGAGCAGTACTTC	CASTSDRGAPYEQYF
few	NA	TRBV15	TRBJ1-2	TGTGCCACCAGTCCAGGTGGATATGGCTACACCTTC	CATSPGGYGYTF
NA	TRBD1	TRBV27	TRBJ2-7	TGTGCCAGCAGTTTATGGACAGGGCCCTACGAGCAGTACTTC	CASSLWTGPYEQYF
NA	NA	TRBV15	TRBJ2-1	TGTGCCACCAGCAAAGGGACTGCTAACAATGAGCAGTTCTTC	CATSKGTANNEQFF
NA	TRBD2	TRBV4-2	TRBJ2-2	TGTGCCAGCAGCCAAGGAGGTCTAGCGGGAACCGGGGAGCTGTTTTTT	CASSQGGLAGTGELFF
NA	NA	TRBV2	TRBJ2-3	TGTGCCAGCAGTTCTCGACGGGTAGGGTCAGATACGCAGTATTTT	CASSSRRVGSDTQYF
NA	NA	TRBV5-1	TRBJ1-1	TGCGCCAGCAAACCGGGACCTAACACTGAAGCTTTCTTT	CASKPGPNTEAFF
NA	TRBD1	TRBV6-5	TRBJ2-7	TGTGCCAGCAGTTATGGGCAGGGGGTTACTTGGGAGCAGTACTTC	CASSYGQGVTWEQYF
NA	NA	TRBV4-2	TRBJ2-1	TGTGCCAGCACCTCAAGCTACAATGAGCAGTTCTTC	CASTSSYNEQFF
NA	TRBD2	TRBV5-1	TRBJ2-1	TGCGCCAGCAGCTTGAGGGAGGGCCAGGGTGAGCAGTTCTTC	CASSLREGQGEQFF
NA	NA	TRBV18	TRBJ1-3	TGTGCCAGCTCACCACCGGCGGATCCTGGAAACACCATATATTTT	CASSPPADPGNTIYF
NA	TRBD2	TRBV7-3	TRBJ2-1	TGTGCCAGCAGCTTGGGACTAGCGGCATACAATGAGCAGTTCTTC	CASSLGLAAYNEQFF
many	NA	TRBV5-5	TRBJ1-2	TGTGCCAGCAGCCCACTTAGATCTGGCTACACCTTC	CASSPLRSGYTF
NA	NA	TRBV7-8	TRBJ2-7	TGTGCCAGCAGCTTAGCGACCAGGGTATACGAGCAGTACTTC	CASSLATRVYEQYF
NA	TRBD2	TRBV30	TRBJ2-7	TGTGCCTGGAGTAGACTAGCGGGAACCTACGAGCAGTACTTC	CAWSRLAGTYEQYF
NA	NA	TRBV28	TRBJ2-2	TGTGCCAGCAGGGGCGGGACAAGGAACACCGGGGAGCTGTTTTTT	CASRGGTRNTGELFF
NA	NA	TRBV5-4	TRBJ2-5	TGTGCCAGCTCTCGGGGGGCACTAGAGGAGACCCAGTACTTC	CASSRGALEETQYF
NA	TRBD1	TRBV2	TRBJ1-4	TGTGCCAGCAGGGCGGGGACAGTCTCTAATGAAAAACTGTTTTTT	CASRAGTVSNEKLFF
NA	TRBD2	TRBV9	TRBJ2-7	TGTGCCAGCAGCGCAGCCGGACTAGCGGGATTCTACGAGCAGTACTTC	CASSAAGLAGFYEQYF
NA	NA	TRBV7-2	TRBJ2-7	TGTGCCAGCAGCTTAAGACCTTACGAGCAGTACTTC	CASSLRPYEQYF